Listed here are 29 T cell receptor beta chains from one sample, sequenced in a study of a mutant IDH1 vaccine in newly diagnosed glioma. Generated by immunoSEQ multiplex PCR, the TCRdb table keeps only in-frame clones and is missing some. Among approximately 35,000 clones listed, 70% to 90% were seen once. Time point: week 23, last vaccination. Every vaccination contained 300 ug of the mutant IDH1 20-mer peptide and was paired with topical imiquimod. For these receptors, no antigen is known. Sample: PBMCs, taken from a glioma patient whose treatment included an IDH1 peptide vaccine. Every receptor here comes from a man aged 35-49 years with glioma.

In its sample, this clone was seen once. The V gene is TRBV9, the J gene TRBJ2-3; 15 bases are a match to TRBD2. The germline V gene encodes CDR1 SGDLS and CDR2 YYNGEE. The V and J ends lost 3 bases and 5 bases, in that order; junction bases with no gene match: 10. The CDR3 covers 18 residues. The CDR3 nucleotides are TGTGCCAGCAGCGCTGGGACTAGCGGGAGGCTGGGAATAGATACGCAGTATTTT. It codes for CASSAGTSGRLGIDTQYF. Full variable domain (outside the CDR3, taken from reference TRBV9 and TRBJ2-3): DSGVTQTPKHLITATGQRVTLRCSPRSGDLSVYWYQQSLDQGLQFLIQYYNGEERAKGNILERFSAQQFPDLHSELNLSSLELGDSALYFCASSAGTSGRLGIDTQYFGPGTRLTVL.

The gene calls are TRBV7-2 and TRBJ2-2; TRBD1 or TRBD2 may be the D gene (6 bases each). Trimming removed 1 base at V and 1 base at J, with 13 bases between. Looked up from germline, CDR1 is SGHTA and CDR2 is FQGNSA. The CDR3 length is 17 residues. In DNA form, the CDR3 reads TGTGCCAGCAGCTTAGACGGGGGCGCTGGGAACACCGGGGAGCTGTTTTTT. It codes for CASSLDGGAGNTGELFF.

DNA of the CDR3: TGTGCCAGCAGCGGGGGCCTAGGGGAGCAGTACGTC. Protein: CASSGGLGEQYV. The chain links TRBV21-1 to TRBJ2-7; TRBD1 is taken as the D call from the table, unchecked against the DNA. TRBV21-1 is labeled a pseudogene. The CDR3 loop spans 12 amino acids.

This chain joins TRBV30 and TRBJ1-1; D may be TRBD1 (6 bases). With 1 base removed from V and 0 bases from J, the gap between germline ends came to 21 bases. Looked up from germline, CDR1 is GTSNPN and CDR2 is SVGIG (reference sequence). The CDR3 contains 18 residues. The CDR3 protein is CAWSDDSRQAVMNTEAFF. The CDR3 region has the DNA TGTGCCTGGAGTGACGACTCCCGACAGGCGGTAATGAACACTGAAGCTTTCTTT.

This chain uses TRBV5-6 with TRBJ2-7; 7 nucleotides line up with TRBD1. The ends lost 0 bases at V and 2 bases at J; junction bases unmatched: 5. Germline V gene sequence: CDR1 SGHDT, CDR2 YYEEEE. This CDR3 is 15 amino acids long. The CDR3 DNA reads TGTGCCAGCAGCTTGGCCAGGACAGGCCCCTACGAGCAGTACGTC. Protein: CASSLARTGPYEQYV.

The chain is built from TRBV30 and TRBJ1-5; D is possibly TRBD1 (5 bases). CDR1 GTSNPN and CDR2 SVGIG come from the germline V gene (reference sequence). CDR3 length: 14 amino acids. The V and J ends lost 2 bases and 0 bases respectively, with 8 bases between them. This CDR3 is CAWSPGLSNQPQHF. The CDR3 DNA reads as TGTGCCTGGAGTCCGGGACTTAGCAATCAGCCCCAGCATTTT.

This clone appeared once. The gene calls are TRBV27 and TRBJ2-3; D is perhaps TRBD2 (7 bases). V lost 2 bases and J 5 bases, leaving 17 bases between the germline ends. In germline, CDR1 is MNHEY, CDR2 SMNVEV (reference sequence). The CDR3 is made up of 16 amino acids. The CDR3 DNA reads as TGTGCCAGCAGTTTACCACAGGGAGGGTCGGGAGATACGCAGTATTTT. It specifies CASSLPQGGSGDTQYF.

This clone was counted once. The V and J genes are TRBV5-4 and TRBJ1-2, with a tentative D call TRBD1 (6 bases). The germline V gene has CDR1 SGHNT and CDR2 YYREEE (reference sequence). The CDR3 length is 16 residues. V gave up 4 bases and J gave up 1 base, with 17 bases separating them. This chain's CDR3 is CASSRGGLGLNYGYTF. CDR3 DNA: TGTGCCAGCAGCCGGGGGGGGCTGGGGCTTAACTATGGCTACACCTTC. Looking up the rest from reference TRBV5-4 and TRBJ1-2 gives the full variable domain: ETGVTQSPTHLIKTRGQQVTLRCSSQSGHNTVSWYQQALGQGPQFIFQYYREEENGRGNFPPRFSGLQFPNYSSELNVNALELDDSALYLCASSRGGLGLNYGYTFGSGTRLTVV.

The chain joins TRBV19 to TRBJ1-3; 10 bases match TRBD1. The CDR3 contains 18 residues. The J segment lost 0 bases and the V segment lost 3 bases, leaving 8 bases of the junction unmatched. Germline CDR1 reads LNHDA; CDR2 reads SQIVND (reference sequence). The CDR3 reads CASSIGTGERLSGNTIYF. CDR3 DNA: TGTGCCAGTAGTATCGGGACAGGGGAGAGACTCTCTGGAAACACCATATATTTT. The variable domain in full, completed from reference TRBV19 and TRBJ1-3, reads DGGITQSPKYLFRKEGQNVTLSCEQNLNHDAMYWYRQDPGQGLRLIYYSQIVNDFQKGDIAEGYSVSREKKESFPLTVTSAQKNPTAFYLCASSIGTGERLSGNTIYFGEGSWLTVV.

The chain couples TRBV28 to TRBJ1-2, with 11 bases lining up with TRBD1. CDR3 length: 17 amino acids. Germline V lookup: CDR1 MDHEN, CDR2 SYDVKM. V lost 1 base, J lost 6 bases, and 10 bases stayed unmatched. Here the CDR3 DNA reads TGTGCCAGCAGTTTATTTCTAGGGACAGGGGGAGGAGATGGCTACACCTTC. This encodes CASSLFLGTGGGDGYTF.

This chain uses TRBV13 with TRBJ1-3; 7 bases fit TRBD1. Losses at the gene ends were 1 base for V and 0 bases for J; bases not matched to a gene: 6. This CDR3 spans 17 amino acids. Germline CDR1 is PRHDT and CDR2 is FYEKMQ (reference sequence). CDR3 residues: CASSLATGISSGNTIYF. The CDR3 coding sequence is TGTGCCAGCAGCTTAGCGACAGGGATTAGCTCTGGAAACACCATATATTTT.

V gene TRBV18 combines with J gene TRBJ1-5; 10 positions agree with TRBD1. Germline V gene sequence: CDR1 KGHSH, CDR2 LQKENI. The CDR3 is 16 residues long. V was clipped by 2 bases and J by 4 bases; unmatched bases: 5. CDR3 DNA sequence: TGTGCCAGCTCACCAGCGACAGGGGGCGGGAATCAGCCCCAGCATTTT. Translation: CASSPATGGGNQPQHF.

The rearrangement joins TRBV7-8 to TRBJ2-6, with 7 bases aligning to TRBD1. The CDR3 covers 18 residues. Germline CDR1 reads SGHVS; CDR2 reads FQNEAQ. V was pared by 5 bases and J by 1 base, with 11 bases of the junction left unmatched. The DNA of the CDR3 is TGTGCCAGCAGCCAACACGCCCTACAGGGGTCTGGGGCCAACGTCCTGACTTTC. Translated: CASSQHALQGSGANVLTF.

CDR3 sequence reads: CASSFQGLQETQYF. CDR3 nucleotides: TGCGCCAGCAGCTTTCAGGGCCTCCAAGAGACCCAGTACTTC. V gene TRBV5-1 combines with J gene TRBJ2-5; D might be TRBD1 (5 bases). There are 14 residues in the CDR3. Germline loops: CDR1 SGHRS, CDR2 YFSETQ. V dropped 2 bases and J dropped 1 base, with 9 bases sitting between them.

This clone showed up just once. The chain joins TRBV28 to TRBJ2-7; maybe TRBD1 (6 bases). This CDR3 has 14 amino acids. Per the germline V gene, CDR1 is MDHEN and CDR2 is SYDVKM. V was shortened by 5 bases and J by 2 bases, with 13 bases between the two germline ends. Written as DNA, the CDR3 is TGTGCCAGCAGTCCACCGGGACAAACCTACGAGCAGTACGTC. Translating gives CASSPPGQTYEQYV.

V and J are TRBV5-1 and TRBJ2-7; a possible D gene is TRBD1 (6 bases). This CDR3 contains 13 residues. Germline V gene lookup returns CDR1 SGHRS and CDR2 YFSETQ. Deletions cut 4 bases from V and 6 bases from J, with 14 bases between. In DNA, the CDR3 is TGCGCCAGCAGCGAACAGGGTGGGCGCGAGCAGTACTTC. Its translation: CASSEQGGREQYF.

This clone was seen more than once but under ten times. V gene TRBV19 combines with J gene TRBJ1-2; TRBD1 aligns across 10 bases. The CDR3 has 12 amino acids. Per the germline V gene, CDR1 is LNHDA and CDR2 is SQIVND (reference sequence). V shed 10 bases, J shed 8 bases, and the junction held 7 bases outside the gene matches. CDR3 nucleotide sequence: TGTGCCACCAGACAGGGGGCGGACGGCTACACCTTC. Protein: CATRQGADGYTF.

The V call is TRBV7-9, the J call TRBJ1-1, with 8 bases matching TRBD1. The V segment lost 11 bases and the J segment 0 bases; nucleotides outside the gene matches: 17. Germline CDR1 reads SEHNR; CDR2 reads FQNEAQ (reference sequence). The CDR3 sequence is 17 residues long. The CDR3 region is CAVEMGLQTGVNTEAFF. CDR3 in DNA: TGTGCCGTAGAAATGGGGCTTCAGACAGGGGTGAACACTGAAGCTTTCTTT.

In its sample, this clone was seen once. The chain is built from TRBV5-1 and TRBJ2-5, with 12 bases fitting TRBD2. With 4 bases clipped from V and 9 bases from J, the junction kept 13 bases outside the gene matches. The CDR3 covers 16 residues. CDR1 SGHRS and CDR2 YFSETQ come from the germline V gene. As DNA, the CDR3 is TGCGCCAGCAGCCCCGAGACTAGCGGGGGATCGGTGGCCCAGTACTTC. This gives the protein CASSPETSGGSVAQYF.

The genes are TRBV7-2 and TRBJ2-1; 10 nucleotides agree with TRBD2. This CDR3 region has 14 residues. Germline CDR1 SGHTA, CDR2 FQGNSA. Unmatched junction bases numbered 3, after V lost 4 bases and J lost 6 bases. CDR3 bases: TGTGCCAGCAGCTACCGGACTAGCGGCAATGAGCAGTTCTTC. It codes for CASSYRTSGNEQFF.

The chain recombines TRBV5-1 with TRBJ1-3, with D perhaps TRBD1 (5 bases). In germline, CDR1 is SGHRS, CDR2 YFSETQ. Trimming stripped 0 bases from V and 2 bases from J, with 12 bases between. CDR3 size: 16 residues. CDR3 residues: CASSLEGREPGNTIYF. CDR3 in DNA: TGCGCCAGCAGCTTGGAGGGCAGGGAGCCTGGAAACACCATATATTTT.

The chain has TRBV28 and TRBJ1-5, with 7 nucleotides matching TRBD1. Germline loops: CDR1 MDHEN, CDR2 SYDVKM. The length of the CDR3 is 14 residues. J was trimmed by 6 bases and V by 6 bases; bases with no gene match: 8. The CDR3: CASSPRQGGQPQHF. The CDR3 DNA sequence: TGTGCCAGCAGCCCCCGACAGGGTGGTCAGCCCCAGCATTTT.

The J gene is TRBJ2-7, the V gene TRBV6-1; D is possibly TRBD1 (5 bases). This CDR3 is 18 amino acids long. Trimming shortened V by 0 bases and J by 4 bases, and 22 bases separated the two germline ends. Germline values: CDR1 MNHNS, CDR2 SASEGT. The CDR3 region is CASSEALRGWKGSYEQYV. Here the CDR3 DNA reads TGTGCCAGCAGTGAAGCGCTTAGGGGTTGGAAGGGGTCATACGAGCAGTACGTC.

The CDR3 reads CSVQRGTGEKLFF. The CDR3 nucleotides read TGCAGCGTGCAAAGGGGGACGGGTGAAAAACTGTTTTTT. The V gene is TRBV29-1, the J gene TRBJ1-4, with D tentatively TRBD1 (6 bases). The CDR3 consists of 13 residues. Germline CDR1 SQVTM, CDR2 ANQGSEA. Trimming left V 6 bases short and J 7 bases short, with 15 bases between.

The chain couples TRBV10-3 to TRBJ2-7; 10 nucleotides match TRBD1. CDR3 size: 15 residues. V lost 7 bases, J lost 5 bases, and 11 bases stayed unmatched. The germline CDR1 and CDR2 sequences are ENHRY and SYGVKD. CDR3 region: CAINPGQGSPNEQYF. DNA for the CDR3: TGTGCCATCAACCCGGGACAGGGGAGTCCTAACGAGCAGTACTTC.

As DNA, the CDR3 is TGTGCCATCAGTCCGGGACAGGGAGCTAATTCACCCCTCCACTTT. It encodes CAISPGQGANSPLHF. This sequence joins TRBV10-3 and TRBJ1-6; 9 bases match TRBD1. This CDR3 contains 15 residues. CDR1 is ENHRY, CDR2 SYGVKD, per germline. With V trimmed by 5 bases and J by 6 bases, 5 bases remained unmatched.

CDR3 loop: CASSDPWGLTEAFF. The CDR3 DNA reads TGTGCCAGCAGTGACCCATGGGGGCTCACTGAAGCTTTCTTT. This sequence joins TRBV6-1 and TRBJ1-1, with D perhaps TRBD1 (6 bases). The CDR3 extends over 14 amino acids. Between the trimmed V and J ends, which lost 3 bases and 4 bases, there was a span of 12 bases. Germline loops: CDR1 MNHNS, CDR2 SASEGT.

This clone was seen more than once but under ten times. V usage is TRBV7-2 and J usage is TRBJ2-2; D is possibly TRBD1 (6 bases). The CDR3 length is 15 residues. The germline V gene has CDR1 SGHTA and CDR2 FQGNSA. V was cut by 1 base and J by 4 bases, with 10 bases left in between. CDR3 nucleotide sequence: TGTGCCAGCAGCTTAGACTACAGGGTCACCGGGGAGCTGTTTTTT. It codes for CASSLDYRVTGELFF.

The V gene is TRBV5-1, the J gene TRBJ1-2, with D hard to call. Trimming left V 1 base short and J 2 bases short, with 6 bases between. Looked up from germline, CDR1 is SGHRS and CDR2 is YFSETQ. The CDR3 is 13 residues long. The CDR3 is CASSLMQNYGYTF. The CDR3 DNA follows: TGCGCCAGCAGCTTGATGCAAAACTATGGCTACACCTTC.